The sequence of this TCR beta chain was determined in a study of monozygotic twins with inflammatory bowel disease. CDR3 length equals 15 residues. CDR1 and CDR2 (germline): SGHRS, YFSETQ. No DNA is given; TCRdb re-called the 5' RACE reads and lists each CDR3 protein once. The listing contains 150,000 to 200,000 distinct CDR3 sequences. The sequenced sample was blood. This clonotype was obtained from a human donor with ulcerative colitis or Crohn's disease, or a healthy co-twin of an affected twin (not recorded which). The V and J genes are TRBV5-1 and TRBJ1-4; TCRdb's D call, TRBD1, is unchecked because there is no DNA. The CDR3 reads CASSGKDSLNEKLFF.